Here is one T cell receptor (beta chain) with its context. Germline V gene data show CDR1 as MDHEN and CDR2 as SYDVKM. The trim removed 8 bases at V and 3 bases at J, leaving 3 bases unmatched. There are 14 residues in the CDR3. The data were taken from a study of blood T cell repertoires in COVID-19. Study in general: The cDNA or gDNA used as material had been derived from T cells, B-cell-depleted T cells, or PBMCs.

Here immunoSEQ multiplex PCR was the method, and the copy in TCRdb shows in-frame clones only, minus some. The data hold about 50,000 clones, with approximately 83% observed a single time. The rearrangement uses TRBV28 and TRBJ1-6, with TRBD1 matching over 8 bases. Sequenced material: peripheral blood. The receptor comes from a human donor in a cohort sampled during active COVID-19. The donor label of this sample is uncertain. CDR3 DNA: TGTGCCAGCCGGACAGGGAACTATAATTCACCCCTCCACTTT. It codes for CASRTGNYNSPLHF.